The 26 T cell receptor beta chains presented below share a single source sample, sequenced in a study of neurological immune-mediated disorders. Indicated time point: longitudinal time-point 2. TCRdb reprocessed the 5' RACE reads via MiXCR and lists one record per CDR3 protein. The sample yields about 60,000 distinct CDR3 sequences, roughly 9.8% seen once. The sequencing sample was made of PBMCs. These receptors all stem from a man aged 30 to 39 in good health.

This clonotype was picked up many times. The V and J genes are TRBV4-1 and TRBJ2-7, with D maybe TRBD1 (6 bases). The CDR3 contains 15 residues. Per the germline V gene, CDR1 is MGHRA and CDR2 is YSYEKL. Trimming left V 4 bases short and J 3 bases short, with 16 bases between. This CDR3 reads CASSLQTGSFYEQYF. The CDR3 nucleotides are TGCGCCAGCAGCCTCCAGACAGGTTCATTCTACGAGCAGTACTTC.

This clonotype was detected many times. The rearrangement joins TRBV5-6 to TRBJ2-5; 7 positions agree with TRBD2. The V and J ends lost 0 bases and 5 bases, in that order; junction bases with no gene match: 4. Looked up from germline, CDR1 is SGHDT and CDR2 is YYEEEE. The CDR3 spans 14 residues. CDR3 loop: CASSLGGRGETQYF. In nucleotides, the CDR3 is TGTGCCAGCAGCTTGGGCGGGAGAGGGGAGACCCAGTACTTC. Full variable domain (rest looked up from reference TRBV5-6 and TRBJ2-5): DAGVTQSPTHLIKTRGQQVTLRCSPKSGHDTVSWYQQALGQGPQFIFQYYEEEERQRGNFPDRFSGHQFPNYSSELNVNALLLGDSALYLCASSLGGRGETQYFGPGTRLLVL.

This clonotype was detected many times. This rearrangement joins TRBV7-2 to TRBJ2-5; a weak D match, TRBD1 (6 bases). The CDR3 has 14 amino acids. Germline CDR1 reads SGHTA; CDR2 reads FQGNSA. V was pared by 3 bases and J by 5 bases, with 13 bases between. The CDR3, as DNA: TGTGCCAGCAGCTTGGACAGTGGTAGGGAGACCCAGTACTTC. Residues: CASSLDSGRETQYF.

This chain connects TRBV25-1 to TRBJ2-7; D not certain. Germline V gene lookup returns CDR1 MGHDK and CDR2 SYGVNS. V lost 4 bases and J 3 bases, leaving 4 bases between the germline ends. The CDR3 consists of 11 residues. The CDR3 sequence: CASSVSYEQYF. In nucleotides, the CDR3 is TGTGCCAGCAGTGTTAGCTACGAGCAGTACTTC.

This clonotype has at least ten counts. The V call is TRBV20-1, the J call TRBJ2-7; TRBD2 matches at 7 bases. Germline assignment: CDR1 DFQATT and CDR2 SNEGSKA (reference sequence). This CDR3 is 14 amino acids long. Trimming took 4 bases from V and 12 from J; bases not matched to a gene: 18. DNA of the CDR3: TGCAGTGCTACCCAAACCAGCGGGGCTGGGCGGGGGTACTTC. Protein: CSATQTSGAGRGYF.

This clonotype has a count of ten or more. This could be a read error, since a much larger clone is one nucleotide away. The V gene is TRBV2, the J gene TRBJ2-2; maybe TRBD1 (6 bases). Germline CDR1 is SNHLY and CDR2 is FYNNEI. Between the trimmed V and J ends, which lost 7 bases and 7 bases, there was a span of 16 bases. The CDR3 sequence is 14 residues long. CDR3 sequence (DNA): TGTGCCAGCACCAGGACAGCTCAAAACGGGGAGCTGTTTTTT. Translated, it gives CASTRTAQNGELFF.

This clonotype was found many times. CDR3 loop: CASSEGVAGYYEQYF. Here the CDR3 DNA reads TGTGCCAGCAGTGAGGGAGTGGCAGGGTACTACGAGCAGTACTTC. The chain is built from TRBV2 and TRBJ2-7; D may be TRBD1 or TRBD2 (5 bases each). The CDR3 is 15 residues long. Trimming took off 3 bases at V and 3 bases at J, with 15 bases between the two ends. CDR1 and CDR2 from the germline V gene are SNHLY and FYNNEI.

This chain links TRBV7-3 with TRBJ2-1; 9 bases fit TRBD2. The V segment lost 2 bases and the J segment 15 bases; nucleotides outside the gene matches: 5. From germline, CDR1 is SGHTA and CDR2 FQGTGA. This CDR3 is 12 amino acids long. As DNA, the CDR3 is TGTGCCAGCAGCTTAGCGGGAGGGCCAGCGTTCTTC. It is translated as CASSLAGGPAFF.

There are many counts of this clonotype. The V and J genes are TRBV5-1 and TRBJ1-1; D is perhaps TRBD1 (5 bases). CDR3 length: 14 residues. The germline V gene has CDR1 SGHRS and CDR2 YFSETQ. The germline V and J ends were trimmed by 0 bases and 1 base, with 7 bases remaining between them. CDR3 coding DNA: TGCGCCAGCAGCTTGGTTGGGGGGAACACTGAAGCTTTCTTT. This translates into CASSLVGGNTEAFF.

In its sample, this clonotype was seen many times. The rearrangement links TRBV5-1 to TRBJ2-1; 9 bases align to TRBD2. The junction had 11 bases not matched to a gene; V was cut back by 0 bases and J by 4 bases. The length of the CDR3 is 18 residues. CDR1 and CDR2 from the germline V gene are SGHRS and YFSETQ. CDR3 DNA: TGCGCCAGCAGCTTGGTTATCCCGGGACTAGCAGTATACAATGAGCAGTTCTTC. This encodes CASSLVIPGLAVYNEQFF.

This clonotype was counted at least ten times. This rearrangement joins TRBV12-3 or TRBV12-4 to TRBJ1-1; 7 bases are shared with TRBD1. The CDR3 totals 17 residues. After removal of 4 bases from V and 3 bases from J, the junction contained 14 bases not matched to a gene. CDR3 sequence: CASSSLWTGIRDTEAFF. The CDR3 nucleotides read TGTGCCAGCAGTTCCCTCTGGACAGGTATTAGGGACACTGAAGCTTTCTTT.

Of note for this clonotype: A much bigger clone sits one base away, suggesting this may be a read error. The chain is built from TRBV27 and TRBJ2-5; TRBD2 aligns across 9 bases. The junction had 13 bases not matched to a gene; V was cut back by 10 bases and J by 4 bases. CDR3 size: 15 residues. CDR1 and CDR2 (germline): MNHEY, SMNVEV (reference sequence). CDR3 residues: CANRLADRVAETQYF. The CDR3 DNA is TGTGCCAACAGACTAGCGGACCGGGTTGCAGAGACCCAGTACTTC.

This clonotype was counted many times. The chain is built from TRBV28 and TRBJ2-7; perhaps TRBD2 as D (6 bases). There are 14 residues in the CDR3. Germline V gene data show CDR1 as MDHEN and CDR2 as SYDVKM. The V gene lost 8 bases and the J gene lost 4 bases, with 18 bases spanning the gap. CDR3 sequence (DNA): TGTGCCAGCCTTGGGGCGGGATCAAGGTACGAGCAGTACTTC. Its protein is CASLGAGSRYEQYF.

In this sample, this clonotype turned up many times. V and J are TRBV24-1 and TRBJ2-1, with 8 bases that match TRBD2. This CDR3 is 16 amino acids long. Per germline, CDR1 KGHDR and CDR2 SFDVKD. The V segment lost 0 bases and the J segment 8 bases; nucleotides outside the gene matches: 8. The CDR3 DNA follows: TGTGCCACCAGTGATTTGACGCCTAGCGGGCTGTATGAGCAGTTCTTC. It is translated as CATSDLTPSGLYEQFF.

The V call is TRBV20-1, the J call TRBJ2-7; D may correspond to TRBD1 or TRBD2 (5 bases each). Deletions cut 3 bases from V and 12 bases from J, with 27 bases between. The length of the CDR3 is 15 residues. Germline lookup yields CDR1 DFQATT and CDR2 SNEGSKA (reference sequence). Here the CDR3 reads CSASDLSRDLGVGYF. The CDR3 DNA is TGCAGTGCTAGTGATCTAAGTCGGGACCTGGGCGTTGGGTACTTC.

This clonotype has at least ten counts. The chain uses TRBV20-1 and TRBJ2-1; no clear D. The CDR3 length is 13 residues. V shed 3 bases and J shed 6 bases, with 12 bases lying between them. CDR1 is DFQATT, CDR2 SNEGSKA, per germline (reference sequence). The CDR3 reads CSASTASANEQFF. CDR3 nucleotide sequence: TGCAGTGCTAGTACGGCCAGCGCCAATGAGCAGTTCTTC.

The table lists this clonotype with many counts. The chain combines TRBV3-1 with TRBJ1-4; 9 nucleotides align to TRBD1. This CDR3 contains 14 residues. CDR1 and CDR2 from the germline V gene are LGHDT and YNNKEL (reference sequence). The trim removed 3 bases at V and 8 bases at J, leaving 4 bases unmatched. The CDR3 sequence: CASSHRTGDEKLFF. DNA of the CDR3: TGTGCCAGCAGCCATAGGACAGGGGACGAAAAACTGTTTTTT.

This clonotype was found many times. The J gene is TRBJ2-2, the V gene TRBV4-1; unclear D gene. Looked up from germline, CDR1 is MGHRA and CDR2 is YSYEKL. Trimming shortened V by 1 base and J by 6 bases, and 9 bases separated the two germline ends. The CDR3 has 14 residues. The chain's CDR3 is CASSQALRAGELFF. CDR3 DNA: TGCGCCAGCAGCCAAGCGCTTAGGGCCGGGGAGCTGTTTTTT.

This clonotype was detected ten times or more. The chain is built from TRBV6-1 and TRBJ1-1; weak D call: TRBD1 (5 bases). Germline lookup yields CDR1 MNHNS and CDR2 SASEGT. V lost 11 bases and J lost 0, with 10 bases in between. CDR3 size: 12 residues. CDR3 protein: CAGDGMNTEAFF. In DNA form, the CDR3 reads TGTGCCGGGGACGGCATGAACACTGAAGCTTTCTTT.

This clonotype occurred a few times. The chain is built from TRBV4-2 and TRBJ2-1; 7 bases fit TRBD2. The CDR3 totals 16 residues. Germline V gene sequence: CDR1 LGHNA, CDR2 YNFKEQ. Losses at the gene ends were 4 bases for V and 6 bases for J; bases not matched to a gene: 12. The CDR3 nucleotides are TGTGCCAGCAGCCCCCCGAGGGCGGGAGATCTCAATGAGCAGTTCTTC. This encodes CASSPPRAGDLNEQFF.

This clonotype occurred many times. The V and J genes are TRBV7-8 and TRBJ2-7; the match to TRBD2 covers 8 bases. The junction had 11 bases not matched to a gene; V was cut back by 4 bases and J by 0 bases. The CDR3 consists of 17 residues. CDR1 SGHVS and CDR2 FQNEAQ come from the germline V gene. CDR3 bases: TGTGCCAGCAGCTCGTTTACTAGCGGATATTACTCCTACGAGCAGTACTTC. This translates into CASSSFTSGYYSYEQYF.

This clonotype was recorded at least ten times. This chain links TRBV27 with TRBJ2-7; TRBD1 might be the D (5 bases). Germline V CDR1 and CDR2: MNHEY, SMNVEV (reference sequence). This CDR3 contains 14 residues. The ends were cut back, 4 bases at V and 0 bases at J, with 10 bases in the middle. CDR3 region: CASSWGPGSYEQYF. CDR3 DNA: TGTGCCAGCAGTTGGGGCCCGGGCTCCTACGAGCAGTACTTC.

This clonotype was picked up many times. The chain has TRBV7-2 and TRBJ2-7, with 7 bases that match TRBD2. J lost 3 bases, V lost 5 bases, and 13 bases had no gene match. The germline V gene has CDR1 SGHTA and CDR2 FQGNSA. The CDR3 is 16 residues long. DNA of the CDR3: TGTGCCAGCAGCCCGGTTCATGGGGCGGGAGACTACGAGCAGTACTTC. Translated, it gives CASSPVHGAGDYEQYF.

This clonotype was seen many times. CDR3 loop: CSAKETQYF. The CDR3 nucleotides are TGCAGTGCTAAAGAGACCCAGTACTTC. V gene TRBV20-1 combines with J gene TRBJ2-5, with D uncertain. With 4 bases removed from V and 3 bases from J, the gap between germline ends came to 0 bases. The CDR3 runs to 9 residues. CDR1 and CDR2 from the germline V gene are DFQATT and SNEGSKA (reference sequence).

This clonotype showed up many times. V is TRBV29-1 and J is TRBJ2-7, with TRBD2 matching 8 bases. The CDR3 extends over 12 amino acids. The junction had 7 bases not matched to a gene; V was cut back by 6 bases and J by 6 bases. The germline V gene encodes CDR1 SQVTM and CDR2 ANQGSEA. The CDR3 is CSVPGGGIEQYF. CDR3 DNA sequence: TGCAGCGTGCCGGGAGGGGGGATCGAGCAGTACTTC.

This clonotype has ten or more counts. This chain joins TRBV5-5 and TRBJ2-2, with 8 bases fitting TRBD1. CDR3 size: 17 residues. V trimming: 4 bases; J trimming: 6 bases; junction bases outside the gene matches: 14. CDR1 is SGHKS, CDR2 YYEKEE, per germline (reference sequence). CDR3 sequence: CASSLRIDTGGSGELFF. The CDR3, as DNA: TGTGCCAGCAGCCTTCGAATCGATACAGGGGGTTCCGGGGAGCTGTTTTTT.